This T cell receptor beta chain was documented in a study of blood T cell repertoires in COVID-19. This clone qualifies as medium-sized. Clones were read by immunoSEQ multiplex PCR, and TCRdb kept only the in-frame ones, dropping some. This sample has around 260,000 clones, with roughly 85% found just once. The CDR3 contains 14 residues. Germline loops: CDR1 MDHEN, CDR2 SYDVKM. J gave up 1 base and V 6 bases, and 4 bases lay outside the gene matches. Material for sequencing was PBMCs or T cells enriched from blood (not recorded which). V is TRBV28 and J is TRBJ1-1; 8 nucleotides line up with TRBD1. The source is a woman younger than 45 who had recovered from COVID-19. The CDR3, as DNA: TGTGCCAGCAGGGACAGGGCGTGGAACACTGAAGCTTTCTTT. It codes for CASRDRAWNTEAFF. The full variable domain, with the rest looked up from reference TRBV28 and TRBJ1-1, is DVKVTQSSRYLVKRTGEKVFLECVQDMDHENMFWYRQDPGLGLRLIYFSYDVKMKEKGDIPEGYSVSREKKERFSLILESASTNQTSMYLCASRDRAWNTEAFFGQGTRLTVV.